Below are 26 T cell receptor beta chains sequenced from a single sample in a study of CD8+ T cells in alopecia areata. cDNA reverse transcribed from extracted RNA served as the sequencing template. Assay: immunoSEQ multiplex PCR; the TCRdb copy retains only in-frame clones and omits some. Seen here are under 250,000 clones, approximately 67% observed once, and the top ten hold 1% to 1.5%. This sample's treatment: oral pan-JAK inhibitor, 5-10 mg twice daily. The material was CD4+ T cells sorted from blood, obtained around week 44, from a patient treated with tofacitinib. These receptors were collected from a human donor with alopecia areata.

The genes are TRBV27 and TRBJ1-1; D uncertain. The CDR3 loop spans 13 amino acids. V lost 6 bases to trimming and J lost 0 bases, with 8 bases between them. CDR1 and CDR2 from the germline V gene are MNHEY and SMNVEV (reference sequence). CDR3 in amino acids: CASRGIVNTEAFF. CDR3 DNA sequence: TGTGCCAGCAGGGGGATAGTGAACACTGAAGCTTTCTTT.

This sequence joins TRBV30 and TRBJ2-7, with 8 bases aligning to TRBD1. The CDR3 covers 14 residues. In germline, CDR1 is GTSNPN, CDR2 SVGIG (reference sequence). J gave up 6 bases and V 2 bases, and 9 bases lay outside the gene matches. CDR3 sequence reads: CAWSSQGALSEQYF. Here the CDR3 DNA reads TGTGCCTGGAGTTCTCAGGGGGCGCTTAGCGAGCAGTACTTC.

The chain is built from TRBV11-2 and TRBJ2-5; possible D gene TRBD1, 6 bases. Germline loops: CDR1 SGHAT, CDR2 FQNNGV. V was clipped by 3 bases and J by 3 bases, with 8 bases between them. The CDR3 length is 13 residues. CDR3 coding DNA: TGTGCCAGCAGCTTTGACAGGAAAGAGACCCAGTACTTC. Translation gives CASSFDRKETQYF.

The chain is built from TRBV7-2 and TRBJ2-7; 15 nucleotides match TRBD2. The J segment lost 4 bases and the V segment lost 5 bases, leaving 6 bases of the junction unmatched. Germline CDR1 and CDR2: SGHTA and FQGNSA. The CDR3 consists of 16 residues. This CDR3 reads CASSLLGLAGGYEQYF. CDR3 DNA: TGTGCCAGCAGCCTCCTAGGACTAGCGGGGGGGTACGAGCAGTACTTC.

The chain couples TRBV30 to TRBJ1-2; unclear D gene. Trimming removed 0 bases at V and 8 bases at J, with 10 bases between. Germline-derived CDR1 and CDR2 are GTSNPN and SVGIG (reference sequence). CDR3 length equals 12 residues. Here the CDR3 reads CAWSVGRWGYTF. In DNA form, the CDR3 reads TGTGCCTGGAGTGTGGGGAGATGGGGCTACACCTTC.

V gene TRBV29-1 combines with J gene TRBJ1-1, with a weak D call TRBD1 (5 bases). V was clipped by 4 bases and J by 0 bases, with 15 bases between them. Germline CDR1 and CDR2: SQVTM and ANQGSEA. The CDR3 has 15 residues. The CDR3 DNA follows: TGCAGCGTTGGACAGACCATAACAATGAACACTGAAGCTTTCTTT. Translation: CSVGQTITMNTEAFF.

The chain is built from TRBV7-9 and TRBJ1-6; no clear D. This CDR3 is 12 amino acids long. V was pared by 4 bases and J by 13 bases, with 11 bases between. Per germline, CDR1 SEHNR and CDR2 FQNEAQ (reference sequence). CDR3 sequence reads: CASSSREMPLHF. The CDR3 bases are TGTGCCAGCAGCTCAAGGGAGATGCCCCTCCACTTT.

J is TRBJ1-2 and V is TRBV4-3; D gene ambiguous. The V end was cut by 0 bases, the J end by 8 bases, with 16 bases between. This CDR3 comprises 15 residues. Germline V gives CDR1 LGHNA, CDR2 YSLEER. CDR3 sequence (DNA): TGCGCCAGCAGCCAAGATCTAGGGTTCCAAGGGGGCTACACCTTC. The encoded protein is CASSQDLGFQGGYTF.

The V and J genes are TRBV13 and TRBJ2-7, with 9 bases fitting TRBD1. CDR3 length equals 15 residues. V lost 5 bases and J lost 1; bases outside the gene matches: 6. Germline V gene sequence: CDR1 PRHDT, CDR2 FYEKMQ (reference sequence). CDR3 residues: CASSLRTGVSYEQYF. CDR3 nucleotide sequence: TGTGCCAGCAGCCTCCGGACAGGGGTTTCCTACGAGCAGTACTTC. Supplemented by reference TRBV13 and TRBJ2-7, the full variable domain reads AAGVIQSPRHLIKEKRETATLKCYPIPRHDTVYWYQQGPGQDPQFLISFYEKMQSDKGSIPDRFSAQQFSDYHSELNMSSLELGDSALYFCASSLRTGVSYEQYFGPGTRLTVT.

The sample holds a few counts of this clone. The chain uses TRBV5-4 and TRBJ1-4, with 7 nucleotides matching TRBD1. V shed 4 bases and J 5 bases; nucleotides not matched to a gene: 5. In germline, CDR1 is SGHNT, CDR2 YYREEE (reference sequence). This CDR3 comprises 14 residues. The CDR3 DNA follows: TGTGCCAGCAGCCGGGGAGGGGGCAATGAAAAACTGTTTTTT. Its translation: CASSRGGGNEKLFF. The full variable domain, in which reference TRBV5-4 and TRBJ1-4 provide the parts outside the CDR3, is ETGVTQSPTHLIKTRGQQVTLRCSSQSGHNTVSWYQQALGQGPQFIFQYYREEENGRGNFPPRFSGLQFPNYSSELNVNALELDDSALYLCASSRGGGNEKLFFGSGTQLSVL.

The chain carries TRBV30 and TRBJ1-6; D may be TRBD1 (6 bases). CDR3 length: 17 amino acids. Germline CDR1 is GTSNPN and CDR2 is SVGIG (reference sequence). Deletions cut 2 bases from V and 5 bases from J, with 19 bases between. CDR3 sequence (DNA): TGTGCCTGGAGTCGGCTGAGGGCGGGACAAAATAATTCACCCCTCCACTTT. As protein: CAWSRLRAGQNNSPLHF.

This clone came up once. V and J are TRBV30 and TRBJ2-7; D not certain. Germline-derived CDR1 and CDR2 are GTSNPN and SVGIG (reference sequence). V was pared by 2 bases and J by 1 base, with 6 bases between. The CDR3 length is 12 residues. This CDR3 is CAWSRASYEQYF. CDR3 nucleotides: TGTGCCTGGAGTCGAGCTTCCTACGAGCAGTACTTC.

The sample holds a few counts of this clone. Other DNA sequences within the sample encode an identical CDR3. This chain joins TRBV18 and TRBJ2-5, with D unclear. Germline V gene lookup returns CDR1 KGHSH and CDR2 LQKENI. CDR3 size: 11 residues. The V and J ends lost 3 bases and 2 bases respectively, with 1 base between them. CDR3 in amino acids: CASSPQETQYF. The DNA of the CDR3 is TGTGCCAGCTCACCTCAAGAGACCCAGTACTTC.

The V gene is TRBV6-6, the J gene TRBJ2-7; 7 positions match TRBD2. The CDR3 sequence is 13 residues long. J was trimmed by 1 base and V by 7 bases; bases with no gene match: 4. Germline V gene sequence: CDR1 MNHNY, CDR2 SVGAGI (reference sequence). The CDR3 loop reads CASNQAGSYEQYF. The CDR3 bases are TGTGCCAGCAACCAAGCGGGGTCCTACGAGCAGTACTTC.

The chain is built from TRBV10-3 and TRBJ2-7; D is ambiguous. V was trimmed by 4 bases and J by 0 bases, leaving 13 bases between them. The germline V gene has CDR1 ENHRY and CDR2 SYGVKD. This CDR3 comprises 15 residues. This CDR3 is CAISVSPPSSYEQYF. CDR3 DNA: TGTGCCATCAGTGTTTCTCCCCCCAGCTCCTACGAGCAGTACTTC.

In DNA, the CDR3 is TGCAGTGCTAGTCCGGCCTTGGAAGCTTTCTTT. Protein sequence: CSASPALEAFF. The V and J genes are TRBV20-1 and TRBJ1-1; D unresolved. CDR1 DFQATT and CDR2 SNEGSKA come from the germline V gene (reference sequence). CDR3 length: 11 residues. V was trimmed by 3 bases and J by 8 bases, leaving 10 bases between them.

The rearrangement uses TRBV4-3 and TRBJ2-3; a possible D gene is TRBD2 (6 bases). The CDR3 has 16 amino acids. Trimming removed 1 base at V and 1 base at J, with 12 bases between. Germline V gene sequence: CDR1 LGHNA, CDR2 YSLEER. The CDR3 is CASSQVGGTGTDTQYF. The CDR3 DNA sequence: TGCGCCAGCAGCCAAGTGGGCGGGACGGGCACAGATACGCAGTATTTT.

This chain connects TRBV10-3 to TRBJ2-6, with D perhaps being TRBD1 or TRBD2 (5 bases each). Germline V lookup: CDR1 ENHRY, CDR2 SYGVKD. The CDR3 sequence is 14 residues long. Trimming took 7 bases from V and 1 from J, leaving 8 bases between them. Here the CDR3 DNA reads TGTGCCATCATGGGGGAGTCTGGGGCCAACGTCCTGACTTTC. As protein: CAIMGESGANVLTF.

This clone was counted a few times. The V gene is TRBV23-1, the J gene TRBJ2-5; D assignment may be TRBD1 or TRBD2 (5 bases each). TRBV23-1 is flagged as an ORF with uncertain function. The CDR3 consists of 16 residues. Trimming cost V 5 bases and J 4 bases, with 20 bases left between them. The CDR3 reads CASSNHRDGVRETQYF. The CDR3 DNA sequence: TGCGCCAGCAGTAACCACCGGGACGGTGTGAGAGAGACCCAGTACTTC.

This clone was counted many times. CDR3 protein: CASSGRQGLQETQYF. The CDR3 nucleotides are TGTGCCAGCAGTGGACGGCAGGGGCTACAAGAGACCCAGTACTTC. This rearrangement joins TRBV2 to TRBJ2-5, with D tentatively TRBD1 (6 bases). Looked up from germline, CDR1 is SNHLY and CDR2 is FYNNEI. CDR3 size: 15 residues. Trimming took off 4 bases at V and 2 bases at J, with 14 bases between the two ends.

This rearrangement joins TRBV5-1 to TRBJ2-5; tentative D call: TRBD2 (5 bases). V was pared by 0 bases and J by 1 base, with 13 bases between. Germline CDR1 SGHRS, CDR2 YFSETQ. The CDR3 covers 16 residues. The CDR3: CASSLDGSVTQETQYF. The CDR3 bases are TGCGCCAGCAGCTTGGATGGTAGCGTAACCCAAGAGACCCAGTACTTC.

The chain combines TRBV16 with TRBJ1-5; 9 nucleotides align to TRBD1. The junction had 10 bases not matched to a gene; V was cut back by 3 bases and J by 4 bases. The length of the CDR3 is 17 residues. Germline V gives CDR1 KGHSY, CDR2 FQNENV. The CDR3 sequence: CASSQSIGGQGNQPQHF. CDR3 nucleotides: TGTGCCAGCAGCCAGTCGATCGGGGGACAGGGTAATCAGCCCCAGCATTTT.

The chain uses TRBV9 and TRBJ1-3; no definite D call. The V and J ends lost 4 bases and 6 bases respectively, with 14 bases between them. The CDR3 runs 14 residues. Germline CDR1 and CDR2: SGDLS and YYNGEE. This CDR3 is CASSPSAVINTIYF. The CDR3 DNA sequence: TGTGCCAGCAGCCCGAGCGCCGTGATAAACACCATATATTTT.

The sample holds a few counts of this clone. This sequence joins TRBV18 and TRBJ1-1, with 9 bases identical to TRBD1. Germline CDR1 and CDR2: KGHSH and LQKENI. The V gene end was trimmed by 3 bases and the J gene end by 7 bases; junction bases not matched to a gene: 3. The CDR3 sequence is 13 residues long. The CDR3 coding sequence is TGTGCCAGCTCACCGCGGACAGGGGATGAAGCTTTCTTT. It yields the protein CASSPRTGDEAFF.

The chain carries TRBV5-6 and TRBJ1-4, with TRBD1 matching over 7 bases. Trimming removed 0 bases from V and 8 bases from J; junction bases left unmatched: 7. Germline CDR1 reads SGHDT; CDR2 reads YYEEEE. This CDR3 spans 15 amino acids. This chain's CDR3 is CASSLGRQGGEKLFF. The CDR3 coding sequence is TGTGCCAGCAGCTTGGGCCGACAGGGCGGGGAAAAACTGTTTTTT.

The chain has TRBV5-1 and TRBJ1-1, with D unclear. The CDR3 has 13 amino acids. V lost 2 bases and J 0 bases, leaving 5 bases between the germline ends. Germline V gives CDR1 SGHRS, CDR2 YFSETQ. As DNA, the CDR3 is TGCGCCAGCAGCTTCGAGATGAACACTGAAGCTTTCTTT. Protein sequence: CASSFEMNTEAFF.